The 22 T cell receptor beta chains below all came from one sample that was sequenced in a study of blood T cell repertoires in COVID-19. The repertoire was sequenced with immunoSEQ multiplex PCR; TCRdb's copy has only in-frame clones and lacks some. Of fewer than 250,000 clones in the sample, about four fifths were seen once. Sequencing was carried out using peripheral blood. Source of these receptors: a woman aged 70-85 years with active or convalescent COVID-19.

The rearrangement uses TRBV4-2 and TRBJ2-1; 8 bases are shared with TRBD2. CDR1 is LGHNA and CDR2 is YNFKEQ in the germline V gene. The ends lost 1 base at V and 8 bases at J; junction bases unmatched: 10. CDR3 length: 16 amino acids. CDR3 protein: CASSQGVAGRGDEQFF. The CDR3 nucleotides read TGTGCCAGCAGCCAAGGGGTAGCGGGAAGGGGCGATGAGCAGTTCTTC.

This chain connects TRBV7-3 to TRBJ1-2; tentatively, D is TRBD1 (6 bases). Per germline, CDR1 SGHTA and CDR2 FQGTGA. CDR3 size: 13 residues. Trimming left V 3 bases short and J 4 bases short, with 9 bases between. CDR3 protein: CASSLDSFYGYTF. The CDR3 DNA reads TGTGCCAGCAGCTTGGACAGTTTCTATGGCTACACCTTC.

This chain joins TRBV5-1 and TRBJ2-2; D is unresolved. V lost 0 bases to trimming and J lost 3 bases, with 12 bases between them. Germline V gives CDR1 SGHRS, CDR2 YFSETQ. This CDR3 spans 16 amino acids. The CDR3 sequence is CASSLEQTIYTGELFF. As DNA, the CDR3 is TGCGCCAGCAGCTTGGAACAGACCATCTACACCGGGGAGCTGTTTTTT.

In this sample, this clone turned up a few times. The V gene is TRBV5-1, the J gene TRBJ1-4; D may be TRBD1 (6 bases). This CDR3 is 14 amino acids long. The germline CDR1 and CDR2 sequences are SGHRS and YFSETQ. With 2 bases removed from V and 6 bases from J, the gap between germline ends came to 11 bases. CDR3 sequence: CASSFRGADEKLFF. Here the CDR3 DNA reads TGCGCCAGCAGCTTTCGGGGGGCGGATGAAAAACTGTTTTTT.

V usage is TRBV10-3 and J usage is TRBJ2-4; TRBD2 matches 7 bases. The length of the CDR3 is 19 residues. Trimming removed 5 bases from V and 1 base from J; junction bases left unmatched: 17. The germline CDR1 and CDR2 sequences are ENHRY and SYGVKD. CDR3 residues: CAISPGGVKSGIAKNIQYF. The CDR3 nucleotides are TGTGCCATCAGTCCCGGTGGGGTGAAGAGCGGGATTGCCAAAAACATTCAGTACTTC.

This sequence joins TRBV19 and TRBJ2-7; D perhaps matches TRBD2 (5 bases). CDR3 length: 16 residues. CDR1 is LNHDA, CDR2 SQIVND, per germline (reference sequence). V lost 6 bases and J lost 5, with 23 bases in between. This CDR3 is CASSNPPTGAAHEQYF. In nucleotides, the CDR3 is TGTGCCAGTAGCAACCCTCCAACCGGAGCGGCCCACGAGCAGTACTTC. Looking up the rest from reference TRBV19 and TRBJ2-7 gives the full variable domain: DGGITQSPKYLFRKEGQNVTLSCEQNLNHDAMYWYRQDPGQGLRLIYYSQIVNDFQKGDIAEGYSVSREKKESFPLTVTSAQKNPTAFYLCASSNPPTGAAHEQYFGPGTRLTVT.

A few counts support this clone. The chain is built from TRBV7-9 and TRBJ1-1, with 7 bases fitting TRBD1. V shed 5 bases, J shed 5 bases, and the junction held 11 bases outside the gene matches. CDR3 size: 15 residues. Per germline, CDR1 SEHNR and CDR2 FQNEAQ (reference sequence). In DNA, the CDR3 is TGTGCCAGCAGCCCGACCGACAGGGTGAGGACTGAAGCTTTCTTT. This gives the protein CASSPTDRVRTEAFF.

The rearrangement joins TRBV6-5 to TRBJ2-7; 12 nucleotides align to TRBD1. Germline V gives CDR1 MNHEY, CDR2 SVGAGI. The CDR3 length is 15 residues. V was pared by 6 bases and J by 2 bases, with 5 bases of the junction left unmatched. The CDR3 spells CASRPGTGGAYEQYF. DNA for the CDR3: TGTGCCAGCAGACCCGGGACAGGGGGCGCCTACGAGCAGTACTTC.

This sequence joins TRBV30 and TRBJ2-1; no firm D call. Germline V gives CDR1 GTSNPN, CDR2 SVGIG (reference sequence). CDR3 length equals 17 residues. Between the trimmed V and J ends, which lost 2 bases and 3 bases, there was a span of 20 bases. In DNA form, the CDR3 reads TGTGCCTGGAGTTCCCCTTTGAGCTCACCTCTCTACAATGAGCAGTTCTTC. Its translation: CAWSSPLSSPLYNEQFF.

The V call is TRBV28, the J call TRBJ2-1, with 10 nucleotides matching TRBD2. V lost 7 bases and J lost 7; bases outside the gene matches: 7. The CDR3 has 14 amino acids. CDR1 MDHEN and CDR2 SYDVKM come from the germline V gene. In DNA, the CDR3 is TGTGCCAGCAAAAGCCCTAGCGGGAGTAATGAGCAGTTCTTC. As protein: CASKSPSGSNEQFF.

As regards this clone: Other DNA sequences in this sample translate to the same CDR3. The chain links TRBV6-5 to TRBJ2-7; maybe TRBD2 (6 bases). V lost 6 bases and J 4 bases, leaving 13 bases between the germline ends. Germline V CDR1 and CDR2: MNHEY, SVGAGI. The CDR3 runs to 13 residues. CDR3 nucleotides: TGTGCCAGCAGCCGGGTCGGGGGATACGAGCAGTACTTC. Amino acid sequence: CASSRVGGYEQYF.

J is TRBJ1-2 and V is TRBV5-1; 11 nucleotides align to TRBD1. This CDR3 comprises 13 residues. Germline CDR1 and CDR2: SGHRS and YFSETQ. J lost 4 bases, V lost 7 bases, and 3 bases had no gene match. In DNA, the CDR3 is TGCGCCAGCGGGACAGGGGGTTCCTATGGCTACACCTTC. Residues: CASGTGGSYGYTF.

The genes are TRBV19 and TRBJ2-1; tentatively, D is TRBD2 (6 bases). The germline V and J ends were trimmed by 1 base and 0 bases, with 10 bases remaining between them. The CDR3 is 16 amino acids. Germline V gene data show CDR1 as LNHDA and CDR2 as SQIVND (reference sequence). CDR3 region: CASSIGRGHSYNEQFF. CDR3 DNA: TGTGCCAGTAGTATAGGGCGGGGCCACTCCTACAATGAGCAGTTCTTC.

This chain joins TRBV3-1 (or the pseudogene TRBV3-2) and TRBJ2-3, with a weak D call TRBD1 (5 bases). V was shortened by 1 base and J by 9 bases, with 17 bases between the two germline ends. The CDR3 is made up of 15 amino acids. The germline V gene has CDR1 LGHDT and CDR2 YNNKEL (reference sequence). Here the CDR3 DNA reads TGTGCCAGCAGCCAAGGTCGGCTACAGGCTCAAACGCAGTATTTT. It specifies CASSQGRLQAQTQYF.

The table lists this clone with a count of one. The chain is built from TRBV18 and TRBJ2-1; tentative D call: TRBD2 (5 bases). Germline V gene lookup returns CDR1 KGHSH and CDR2 LQKENI. The CDR3 extends over 16 amino acids. The V end lost 1 base, the J end lost 2 bases, and 12 bases lay between the germline ends. CDR3 region: CASSPQATRAYNEQFF. In nucleotides, the CDR3 is TGTGCCAGCTCACCACAGGCTACTAGAGCCTACAATGAGCAGTTCTTC.

This chain uses TRBV2 with TRBJ2-2; 8 nucleotides match TRBD1. The CDR3 extends over 17 amino acids. Germline V gene lookup returns CDR1 SNHLY and CDR2 FYNNEI. Trimming at V came to 3 bases and at J to 3 bases, leaving 9 bases not matched to a gene. The CDR3 sequence is CASSDQTTGAYTGELFF. As DNA, the CDR3 is TGTGCCAGCAGTGACCAAACGACAGGGGCCTACACCGGGGAGCTGTTTTTT.

This chain joins TRBV2 and TRBJ1-2, with no clear D. Germline assignment: CDR1 SNHLY and CDR2 FYNNEI. V was shortened by 6 bases and J by 8 bases, with 19 bases between the two germline ends. The CDR3 loop spans 14 amino acids. CDR3 protein: CASRREYVVQGYTF. The CDR3 DNA follows: TGTGCCAGCAGACGGGAATATGTTGTTCAAGGCTACACCTTC.

This chain joins TRBV15 and TRBJ2-1, with no clear D. V was trimmed by 4 bases and J by 2 bases, leaving 6 bases between them. This CDR3 is 13 amino acids long. Germline CDR1 reads LNHNV; CDR2 reads YYDKDF (reference sequence). The DNA of the CDR3 is TGTGCCACCAGCAAACAGACCTACAATGAGCAGTTCTTC. Translation gives CATSKQTYNEQFF. Combining the CDR3 with reference TRBV15 and TRBJ2-1 gives the whole variable domain DAMVIQNPRYQVTQFGKPVTLSCSQTLNHNVMYWYQQKSSQAPKLLFHYYDKDFNNEADTPDNFQSRRPNTSFCFLDIRSPGLGDTAMYLCATSKQTYNEQFFGPGTRLTVL.

The rearrangement uses TRBV28 and TRBJ2-7; tentative D call: TRBD1 (5 bases). Deletions cut 4 bases from V and 2 bases from J, with 15 bases between. The CDR3 sequence is 15 residues long. In germline, CDR1 is MDHEN, CDR2 SYDVKM. The CDR3 reads CASSSPPGKAYEQYF. CDR3 DNA sequence: TGTGCCAGCAGTTCTCCGCCAGGGAAAGCCTACGAGCAGTACTTC.

The chain is built from TRBV28 and TRBJ2-1; 10 bases line up with TRBD2. Per germline, CDR1 MDHEN and CDR2 SYDVKM. V lost 5 bases to trimming and J lost 6 bases; unmatched junction nucleotides: 19. The CDR3 consists of 19 residues. CDR3 coding DNA: TGTGCCAGCAGTACACTAAGAGCCAGACTAGCGGGCGGGGGCAATGAGCAGTTCTTC. Translating it yields CASSTLRARLAGGGNEQFF. Based on the CDR3 plus reference TRBV28 and TRBJ2-1, the full variable domain is DVKVTQSSRYLVKRTGEKVFLECVQDMDHENMFWYRQDPGLGLRLIYFSYDVKMKEKGDIPEGYSVSREKKERFSLILESASTNQTSMYLCASSTLRARLAGGGNEQFFGPGTRLTVL.

The rearrangement joins TRBV24-1 to TRBJ2-3; 8 bases agree with TRBD2. Trimming at V came to 5 bases and at J to 3 bases, leaving 9 bases not matched to a gene. The germline gives CDR1 KGHDR, CDR2 SFDVKD. The CDR3 sequence is 16 residues long. CDR3 region: CATSASGTRGTDTQYF. DNA for the CDR3: TGTGCCACCAGTGCTTCCGGGACTAGGGGGACAGATACGCAGTATTTT.

The sample holds a few counts of this clone. DNA of the CDR3: TGTGCCAGCAGCCACCTTCGGGATACGCAGTATTTT. As protein: CASSHLRDTQYF. The chain links TRBV27 to TRBJ2-3; D is unresolved. Trimming took 6 bases from V and 6 from J, leaving 10 bases between them. Germline CDR1 reads MNHEY; CDR2 reads SMNVEV (reference sequence). The CDR3 has 12 amino acids.